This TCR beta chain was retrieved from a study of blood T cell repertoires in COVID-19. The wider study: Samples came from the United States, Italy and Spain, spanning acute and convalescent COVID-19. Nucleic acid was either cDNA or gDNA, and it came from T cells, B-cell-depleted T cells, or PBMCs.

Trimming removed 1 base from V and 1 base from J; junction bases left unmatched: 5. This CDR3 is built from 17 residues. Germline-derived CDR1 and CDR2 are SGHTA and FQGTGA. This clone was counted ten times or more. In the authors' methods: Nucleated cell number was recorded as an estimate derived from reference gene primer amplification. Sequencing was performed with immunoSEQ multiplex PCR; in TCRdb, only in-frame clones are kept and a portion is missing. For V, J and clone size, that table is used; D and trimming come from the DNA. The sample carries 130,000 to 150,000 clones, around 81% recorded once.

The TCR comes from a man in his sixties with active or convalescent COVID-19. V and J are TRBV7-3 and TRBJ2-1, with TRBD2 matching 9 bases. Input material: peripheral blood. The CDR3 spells CASSLRSGRTSYNEQFF. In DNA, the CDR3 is TGTGCCAGCAGCTTAAGGAGCGGGAGGACGTCCTACAATGAGCAGTTCTTC.